Reported below is one T cell receptor beta chain. Its antigen is unknown. No clone much larger than this one lies a single base away; base qualities are absent. Between the V and J ends, shortened by 3 bases and 7 bases respectively, the junction contains 19 bases. CDR1 and CDR2 are read off the germline V gene (reference sequence) as GTSNPN and SVGIG. The CDR3 sequence holds 15 residues, the cysteine and phenylalanine included. Only the CDR3 region is kept as DNA, spanning 45 bases read in frame from base 1. This sample is part of a study of blood T cell repertoires in COVID-19 (dated by TCRdb to about 2020). General notes on the study: Collaborator samples came from the United States, Italy and Spain and covered acute and convalescent phases of COVID-19. The dataset comprised deeply sampled blood TCRbeta repertoires from subjects exposed to, actively infected with, or recovered from COVID-19. The repertoires were released in a freely available public database intended as a resource for research on the immune response to SARS-CoV-2. Sample metadata almost always included a de-identified subject ID, COVID-19 status, age in years and sex. The samples were drawn from two sources: the first 160 participants of the ongoing ImmuneRACE study, and approximately 1,300 subjects contributed by 6 global collaborators. The prospective study material was composed of cDNA or gDNA derived from T cells, B-cell-depleted T cells, or PBMCs. Where HLA class I and class II types were available, the types were taken from metadata supplied by the sample provider, not from assay-based typing.

Results the study describes overall, beyond this receptor: How much clinical and demographic metadata was included differed by source and by participant, and the metadata was provided uncurated.

TCRbeta CDR3 regions were amplified from genomic DNA using the immunoSEQ Assay, a bias-controlled multiplex PCR. In the authors' own workflow: The number of nucleated cells in each sample was estimated by amplification of reference gene primers within the assay. To quantify the absolute abundance of each unique TCRbeta CDR3 rearrangement, sequence reads were collapsed and filtered. For each sample, productive Simpson clonality was calculated as the square root of Simpson's diversity index over productive rearrangements. The source is immuneACCESS, and TCRdb retained only in-frame sequences with V and J called. Part of the clones is not carried over; for the studies checked, unresolved V genes explain less than half of this, and the remainder is unexplained. V and J calls and clone size are copied from that table; D and trimming were computed from the DNA. The table for this sample lists approximately 300,000 clones; around 91% of them were counted only once. The ten largest clonotypes hold around 4.5% of the sample.

Participants in the prospective study were enrolled through a virtual design, were aged roughly 18 to 90 years, and lived in 24 United States geographic areas. In the prospective study, cohorts were assigned on the basis of participant-reported clinical history obtained from a screening survey and a study questionnaire. Mobile phlebotomists in the prospective study collected whole blood, serum and a nasopharyngeal or oropharyngeal swab from every participant. Participants in the prospective study had the option to provide additional blood draws and questionnaires over a roughly two-month period. Before DNA extraction, blood samples from the prospective study were shipped at room temperature or frozen.

The chain is encoded by TRBV30 joined to TRBJ2-1, with TRBD1 as a weak D call on 6 bases. Sequenced input: PBMCs or T cells enriched from blood (not recorded which). This clonotype originated in a woman under 30 with acute COVID-19. The CDR3 sequence is CAWRATGSRGNEQFF. The bases read TGTGCCTGGAGAGCAACAGGTAGTAGGGGGAATGAGCAGTTCTTC.